The rows below give T cell receptor beta chains drawn from one sample of a study of breast tumors, draining lymph nodes, adjacent tissues. TCRdb re-derived calls from the multiplex PCR reads in MiXCR, one entry per CDR3 protein. Here the sample spans approximately 28,000 distinct CDR3 sequences, 63% being singletons. Sequences were obtained from breast tumor tissue. Every receptor here comes from a female donor with breast cancer. Some clones in this sample may be carry-over from other donors' samples. Both conserved end residues are part of each CDR3. D genes are given only for firm matches. The size entry is marked missing in some rows and otherwise reads once, few, many or a size class.

v_call clone_size d_call cdr3_aa
TRBV19 many NA CASSKVGGRETQYF
TRBV20-1 many NA CSARATGSYEQYF
TRBV7-9 NA NA CASNRVKETQYF
TRBV19 many TRBD2 CASRSMTSGFSGELFF
TRBV7-9 NA TRBD2 CASSHVSGRLHEQYF
TRBV12-3/TRBV12-4 NA TRBD1 CASQPSGQGYYGYTF
TRBV20-1 many TRBD2 CSPREASVEVGSGGDTQYF
TRBV2 NA NA CASGLLRGNQPQHF
TRBV10-3 NA NA CASSYWQGYNSPLHF
TRBV7-4 NA TRBD2 CASSLELAGGHGELFF
TRBV7-3 many NA CASSLTRGDRTGELFF
TRBV5-6 NA TRBD1 CASSTPGQGNYEQYF
TRBV24-1 NA TRBD2 CATRTSGSNEQFF
TRBV7-2 NA NA CASSQDVAGVSGYTF
TRBV4-2 NA TRBD2 CASSQVGGGPSTDTQYF
TRBV20-1 many NA CSATHPQTGGYTF
TRBV5-5 NA TRBD1 CASSWGGTAYPNYGYTF
TRBV2 NA NA CASGDTLYEQYF
TRBV20-1 once NA CSADGTRGTDTQYF
TRBV9 large TRBD2 CASSSVGLVLIGELFF
TRBV7-2 NA NA CASRKKAGNTIYF
TRBV28 medium-sized NA CASNKNYGYTF
TRBV5-1 NA NA CASSLDSIYEQYF
TRBV20-1 NA TRBD2 CSATQLGLADYNEQFF
TRBV9 NA NA CASSVGLNEKLFF
TRBV6-5 NA TRBD1 CASSYSGTAYSPLHF
TRBV19 NA NA CASSSRRRNNQPQHF
TRBV5-1 NA NA CASSLGDRNNEQFF
TRBV14 many NA CASSQLNYGYTF
TRBV7-2 NA TRBD1 CASSEGQRTYNEQFF
TRBV19 many TRBD2 CASKREDRLTDTQYF
TRBV12-5 NA TRBD2 CASGPSGRGQFF
TRBV7-2 NA NA CASSSTRAGCEQYF
TRBV5-1 NA NA CASTMASGSRLDEQFF
TRBV7-3 few TRBD2 CASSLGLAGVQETQYF
TRBV9 NA NA CASSVDPFYEQYF
TRBV5-6 few NA CASSWTVAKNIQYF
TRBV30 many TRBD1 CAWSVTGGPYGYTF
TRBV27 many NA CASRPGYISYNEQFF
TRBV6-5 once NA CASGPGTGVNTEAFF
TRBV14 NA NA CASSPRTVMNTEAFF
TRBV11-2 many TRBD2 CASSSAASGRTDTQYF